This TCR beta chain came from a study of tumor and adjacent non-tumor tissue in lung cancer. RNA was extracted from bulk tissue without any cell sorting. Donors were chemotherapy-naive, newly diagnosed lung cancer surgical patients in China, August–November 2014. The CDR3 runs 16 residues. CDR1 is SGHKS and CDR2 is YYEKEE in the germline V gene (reference sequence). This clonotype is a singleton in its sample. Its ends do not fully match the called genes, so a read error is possible. The library came from three nested PCR rounds adapted from ARM-PCR protocols. TCRdb re-called the multiplex PCR reads with MiXCR, one entry per CDR3 protein. The sample has 220,000 or so distinct CDR3 sequences, 70% to 75% seen once.

This sequence originates from a man in his fifties or sixties with non-small cell lung cancer. The source material was lung tumor tissue. The chain joins TRBV5-5 to TRBJ1-5; 9 nucleotides agree with TRBD1. The CDR3 loop reads CAISLVGQGSGQPQHF. CDR3 in DNA: TGTGCCATCAGCTTGGTGGGACAGGGTTCAGGGCAGCCCCAGCATTTT.